What follows are 16 T cell receptor beta chains derived from one specimen sequenced in a study of T cells in Graves' hyperthyroidism and ophthalmopathy. Amplification of TCR beta CDR3 regions was performed using RNA transcripts as template. HTBI primers were the set used in a first-round RT-PCR of the TCR CDR3. TCRdb recomputed calls from the multiplex PCR reads with MiXCR, one row per CDR3 protein. This sample yields under 250,000 distinct CDR3 sequences, of which over 20% are seen a single time; approximately 35% belongs to the top ten. Specimen: blood. All receptors come from a woman aged 40-49 years with Graves' ophthalmopathy.

This clonotype was observed many times. The chain is built from TRBV9 and TRBJ2-7; weak D call: TRBD1 (5 bases). Between the trimmed V and J ends, which lost 4 bases and 6 bases, there was a span of 20 bases. The length of the CDR3 is 15 residues. Looked up from germline, CDR1 is SGDLS and CDR2 is YYNGEE. CDR3 DNA sequence: TGTGCCAGCAGCCCACGACAGAACCCTTCATCCGAGCAGTACTTC. The encoded protein is CASSPRQNPSSEQYF. The whole variable domain, filled in from reference TRBV9 and TRBJ2-7, reads DSGVTQTPKHLITATGQRVTLRCSPRSGDLSVYWYQQSLDQGLQFLIQYYNGEERAKGNILERFSAQQFPDLHSELNLSSLELGDSALYFCASSPRQNPSSEQYFGPGTRLTVT.

This clonotype has at least ten counts. The V and J genes are TRBV11-2 and TRBJ1-5; D might be TRBD1 (6 bases). CDR3 length equals 14 residues. Per germline, CDR1 SGHAT and CDR2 FQNNGV. V was cut by 5 bases and J by 0 bases, with 8 bases left in between. CDR3 sequence (DNA): TGTGCCAGCAGCGTGGACAGTAGCAATCAGCCCCAGCATTTT. It encodes CASSVDSSNQPQHF. The full variable domain, its missing parts supplied by reference TRBV11-2 and TRBJ1-5, is EAGVAQSPRYKIIEKRQSVAFWCNPISGHATLYWYQQILGQGPKLLIQFQNNGVVDDSQLPKDRFSAERLKGVDSTLKIQPAKLEDSAVYLCASSVDSSNQPQHFGDGTRLSIL.

Many counts were recorded for this clonotype. V gene TRBV7-8 combines with J gene TRBJ1-6; D is possibly TRBD1 (5 bases). V was shortened by 1 base and J by 5 bases, with 6 bases between the two germline ends. The CDR3 extends over 14 amino acids. From germline, CDR1 is SGHVS and CDR2 FQNEAQ. The CDR3 sequence: CASSLVTDNSPLHF. The CDR3 DNA follows: TGTGCCAGCAGCTTAGTGACAGATAATTCACCCCTCCACTTT.

This clonotype was seen at least ten times. V usage is TRBV11-1 and J usage is TRBJ1-1; 8 bases are shared with TRBD1. This CDR3 spans 16 amino acids. V dropped 5 bases and J dropped 1; count of bases not matched to a gene: 9. CDR1 is SGHAT, CDR2 FQDESV, per germline (reference sequence). DNA of the CDR3: TGTGCCAGCAGCCGAGCTTCGACAGGGGCGAACACTGAAGCTTTCTTT. It yields the protein CASSRASTGANTEAFF.

The chain couples TRBV19 to TRBJ1-6; unclear D gene. V shed 6 bases and J shed 7 bases, with 19 bases lying between them. The CDR3 extends over 16 amino acids. Germline CDR1 and CDR2: LNHDA and SQIVND (reference sequence). In nucleotides, the CDR3 is TGTGCCAGTAGCCCTTCGGGCGGCAAAAGGAATTCACCCCTCCACTTT. Amino acids: CASSPSGGKRNSPLHF.

In its sample, this clonotype was seen many times. V usage is TRBV5-1 and J usage is TRBJ2-7; tentative D call: TRBD2 (5 bases). Germline values: CDR1 SGHRS, CDR2 YFSETQ. This CDR3 contains 14 residues. Trimming shortened V by 2 bases and J by 3 bases, and 12 bases separated the two germline ends. CDR3 nucleotide sequence: TGCGCCAGCAGCTTATCAGGACTGGGCTACGAGCAGTACTTC. As protein: CASSLSGLGYEQYF.

The table lists this clonotype with many counts. The rearrangement uses TRBV6-1 and TRBJ1-2; TRBD1 matches 7 bases. The CDR3 runs to 15 residues. The germline V gene encodes CDR1 MNHNS and CDR2 SASEGT. V gave up 5 bases and J gave up 2 bases; unmatched junction bases: 8. The CDR3: CASSQYRGSNYGYTF. The CDR3 coding sequence is TGTGCCAGCAGTCAATACAGGGGATCCAACTATGGCTACACCTTC.

This clonotype was counted ten times or more. The chain combines TRBV30 with TRBJ2-6, with 9 bases matching TRBD1. The CDR3 is 20 residues long. V lost 0 bases, J lost 0 bases, and 12 bases stayed unmatched. Germline CDR1 GTSNPN, CDR2 SVGIG (reference sequence). The CDR3 loop reads CAWSVLRTGVLASGANVLTF. The CDR3, as DNA: TGTGCCTGGAGTGTACTACGGACAGGGGTTCTTGCCTCTGGGGCCAACGTCCTGACTTTC.

Ten or more counts support this clonotype. This chain joins TRBV27 and TRBJ2-7; D possibly uses TRBD1 or TRBD2 (5 bases each). Germline lookup yields CDR1 MNHEY and CDR2 SMNVEV (reference sequence). The CDR3 runs 14 residues. Trimming took 1 base from V and 2 from J, leaving 9 bases between them. Written as DNA, the CDR3 is TGTGCCAGCAGTTTATGGGGGTCCCCCTACGAGCAGTACTTC. Amino acids: CASSLWGSPYEQYF.

The chain employs TRBV12-3 or TRBV12-4 and TRBJ1-1; a possible D gene is TRBD1 (5 bases). V was shortened by 7 bases and J by 5 bases, with 17 bases between the two germline ends. CDR3 length: 14 amino acids. The CDR3 region has the DNA TGTGCCAGCACCGGGCAGGGCCAACGGACTGAAGCTTTCTTT. Its protein product is CASTGQGQRTEAFF.

In this sample, this clonotype turned up a few times. This chain uses TRBV4-2 with TRBJ2-5; D is possibly TRBD1 (6 bases). The CDR3 sequence is 13 residues long. V dropped 3 bases and J dropped 5 bases, with 10 bases sitting between them. Germline CDR1 and CDR2: LGHNA and YNFKEQ. The CDR3 DNA follows: TGTGCCAGCAGCCAGGATGACAGGGAGACCCAGTACTTC. Translation: CASSQDDRETQYF.

This clonotype was seen many times. A junction boundary mismatches the germline segment, possibly from a read error. This chain joins TRBV5-1 and TRBJ2-2; 12 nucleotides match TRBD2. Germline V gene sequence: CDR1 SGHRS, CDR2 YFSETQ. This CDR3 region has 16 residues. This CDR3 reads CASSLGLAGNTGELFF. DNA of the CDR3: TGTGCCAGCAGCTTAGGACTAGCGGGAAACACCGGGGAGCTGTTTTTT.

This clonotype was seen many times. CDR3 sequence: CSASGQYQETQYF. DNA for the CDR3: TGCAGTGCTAGTGGACAGTATCAAGAGACCCAGTACTTC. V is TRBV20-1 and J is TRBJ2-5; tentatively, D is TRBD1 (6 bases). Germline V gene sequence: CDR1 DFQATT, CDR2 SNEGSKA (reference sequence). The CDR3 sequence is 13 residues long. V lost 3 bases, J lost 2 bases, and 10 bases lay in between.

This clonotype came up many times. J is TRBJ1-2 and V is TRBV28; D is possibly TRBD1 (6 bases). Germline V CDR1 and CDR2: MDHEN, SYDVKM. The V and J ends lost 5 bases and 6 bases respectively, with 13 bases between them. This CDR3 has 13 amino acids. As DNA, the CDR3 is TGTGCCAGCAGTATAACAGGGTTTGATGGCTACACCTTC. Protein sequence: CASSITGFDGYTF.

This clonotype was counted at least ten times. The chain links TRBV20-1 to TRBJ2-2; D gene uncertain. V lost 4 bases, J lost 6 bases, and 12 bases lay in between. Germline V gene lookup returns CDR1 DFQATT and CDR2 SNEGSKA (reference sequence). The CDR3 extends over 13 amino acids. CDR3 loop: CSATLSLAGELFF. CDR3 nucleotide sequence: TGCAGTGCTACCCTATCCCTGGCCGGGGAGCTGTTTTTT.

The rearrangement links TRBV11-2 to TRBJ1-3; 9 positions agree with TRBD1. This CDR3 region has 14 residues. The V and J ends lost 4 bases and 5 bases, in that order; junction bases with no gene match: 3. The germline CDR1 and CDR2 sequences are SGHAT and FQNNGV. For the CDR3, the DNA is TGTGCCAGCAGCTGGACAGGGGAAAGAAACACCATATATTTT. It yields the protein CASSWTGERNTIYF.